Described below is a single T cell receptor (beta chain) sequence and its context. Its target is not known. Researchers made TCR beta libraries by using iRepertoire HTBI primers and running Arm-PCR on CDR3 regions. TCRdb ran MiXCR on the multiplex PCR reads and lists one entry per CDR3 protein. The sample records approximately 470,000 distinct CDR3 sequences, less than 25% being singletons. The data were obtained in a study of regulatory T cells in long-lasting Graves disease. Study-level findings and limits: TRBV28, TRBJ1-2 and TRBJ2-5 were segments that persistent disease favored.

Time point meaning: persistent/refractory GD, antithyroid drugs over 5 years with positive TRAb. The TCR library used RNA extracted from PBMCs. The J segment lost 1 base and the V segment lost 10 bases, leaving 10 bases of the junction unmatched. Germline V lookup: CDR1 ENHRY, CDR2 SYGVKD. CDR3 length: 15 amino acids. The chain couples TRBV10-3 to TRBJ1-1, with 9 positions matching TRBD1. Sequenced here: peripheral blood mononuclear cells (PBMCs), sampled when the disease was refractory, from a patient treated with antithyroid drugs. The source of this sequence is a female donor with Graves disease. Here the CDR3 reads CATVEPGQGNTEAFF. As DNA, the CDR3 is TGTGCCACTGTGGAACCGGGACAGGGGAACACTGAAGCTTTCTTT.